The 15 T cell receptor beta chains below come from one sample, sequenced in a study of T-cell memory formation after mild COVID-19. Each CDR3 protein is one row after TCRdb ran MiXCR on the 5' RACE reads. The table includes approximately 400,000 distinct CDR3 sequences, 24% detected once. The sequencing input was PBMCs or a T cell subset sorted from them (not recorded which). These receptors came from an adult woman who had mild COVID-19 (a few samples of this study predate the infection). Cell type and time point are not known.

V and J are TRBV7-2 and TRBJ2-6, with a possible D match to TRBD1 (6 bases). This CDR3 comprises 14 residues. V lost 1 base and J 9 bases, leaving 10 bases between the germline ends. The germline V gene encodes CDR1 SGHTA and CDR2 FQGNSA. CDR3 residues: CASSLDWDNNVLTF. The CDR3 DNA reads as TGTGCCAGCAGCTTAGATTGGGACAACAACGTCCTGACTTTC.

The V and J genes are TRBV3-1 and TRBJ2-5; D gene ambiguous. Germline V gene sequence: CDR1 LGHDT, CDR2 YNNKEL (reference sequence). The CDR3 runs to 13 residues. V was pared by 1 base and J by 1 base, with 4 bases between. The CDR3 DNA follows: TGTGCCAGCAGCCAAGTGACCCAAGAGACCCAGTACTTC. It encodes CASSQVTQETQYF.

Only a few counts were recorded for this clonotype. CDR3 in amino acids: CASSLALVERGEQYF. CDR3 coding DNA: TGCGCCAGCAGCTTGGCCTTGGTAGAGCGGGGCGAGCAGTACTTC. V gene TRBV5-1 combines with J gene TRBJ2-7, with 7 bases matching TRBD2. Germline V CDR1 and CDR2: SGHRS, YFSETQ. V was pared by 0 bases and J by 6 bases, with 9 bases of the junction left unmatched. The CDR3 runs to 15 residues.

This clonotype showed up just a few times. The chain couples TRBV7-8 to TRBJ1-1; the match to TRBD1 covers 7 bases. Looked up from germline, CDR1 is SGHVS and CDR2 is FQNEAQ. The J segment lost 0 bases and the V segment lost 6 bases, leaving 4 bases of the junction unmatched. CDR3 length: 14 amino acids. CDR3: CASSRGQVNTEAFF. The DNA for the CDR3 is TGTGCCAGCAGTCGAGGACAGGTGAACACTGAAGCTTTCTTT.

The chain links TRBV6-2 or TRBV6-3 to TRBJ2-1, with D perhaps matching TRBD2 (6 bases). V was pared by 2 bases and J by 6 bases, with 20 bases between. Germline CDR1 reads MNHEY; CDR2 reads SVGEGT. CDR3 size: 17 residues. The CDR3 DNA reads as TGTGCCAGCAGTTACCTGGTCTGGGACGGGAGAGGCAATGAGCAGTTCTTC. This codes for CASSYLVWDGRGNEQFF.

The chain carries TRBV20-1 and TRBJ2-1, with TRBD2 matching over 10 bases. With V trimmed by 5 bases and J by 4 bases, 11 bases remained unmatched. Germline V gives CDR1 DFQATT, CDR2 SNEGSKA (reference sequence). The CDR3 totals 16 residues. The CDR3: CSARLAGVLFYNEQFF. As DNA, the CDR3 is TGCAGTGCTCGGCTAGCGGGAGTGCTCTTTTACAATGAGCAGTTCTTC.

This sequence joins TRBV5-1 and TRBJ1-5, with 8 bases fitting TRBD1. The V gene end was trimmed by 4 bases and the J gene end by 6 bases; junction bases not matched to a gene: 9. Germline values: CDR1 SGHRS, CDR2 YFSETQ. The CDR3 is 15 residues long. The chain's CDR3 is CASSVTGQETQPQHF. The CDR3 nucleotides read TGCGCCAGCAGCGTGACGGGACAGGAGACTCAGCCCCAGCATTTT.

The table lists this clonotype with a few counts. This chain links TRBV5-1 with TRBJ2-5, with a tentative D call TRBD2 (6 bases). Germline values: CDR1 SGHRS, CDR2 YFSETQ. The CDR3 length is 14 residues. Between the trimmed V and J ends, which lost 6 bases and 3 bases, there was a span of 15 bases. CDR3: CASMTGTGKETQYF. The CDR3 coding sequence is TGCGCCAGCATGACCGGGACTGGCAAAGAGACCCAGTACTTC.

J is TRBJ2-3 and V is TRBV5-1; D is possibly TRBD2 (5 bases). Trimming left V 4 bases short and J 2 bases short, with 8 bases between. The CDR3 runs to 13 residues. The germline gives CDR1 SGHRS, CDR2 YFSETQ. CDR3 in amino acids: CASSEGDTDTQYF. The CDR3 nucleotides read TGCGCCAGCAGCGAGGGCGACACAGATACGCAGTATTTT.

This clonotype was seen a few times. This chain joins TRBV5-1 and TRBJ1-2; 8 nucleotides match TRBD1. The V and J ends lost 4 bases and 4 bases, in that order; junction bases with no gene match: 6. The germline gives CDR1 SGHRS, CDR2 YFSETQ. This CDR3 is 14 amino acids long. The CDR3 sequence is CASSPRQGTYGYTF. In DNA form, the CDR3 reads TGCGCCAGCAGCCCCCGACAGGGGACCTATGGCTACACCTTC.

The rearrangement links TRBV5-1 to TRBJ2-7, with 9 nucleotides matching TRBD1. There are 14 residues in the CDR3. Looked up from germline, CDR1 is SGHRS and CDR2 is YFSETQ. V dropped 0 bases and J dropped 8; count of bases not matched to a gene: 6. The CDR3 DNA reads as TGCGCCAGCAGCTTGGGGGGACAGGGATTACAGCAGTACTTC. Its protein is CASSLGGQGLQQYF.

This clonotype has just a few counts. Here the CDR3 DNA reads TGCAGTGCTGCACCGGAAACCTCAAATCAGCCCCAGCATTTT. Translation gives CSAAPETSNQPQHF. The chain joins TRBV20-1 to TRBJ1-5; no clear D. This CDR3 has 14 amino acids. V was pared by 5 bases and J by 4 bases, with 15 bases between. The germline V gene has CDR1 DFQATT and CDR2 SNEGSKA (reference sequence).

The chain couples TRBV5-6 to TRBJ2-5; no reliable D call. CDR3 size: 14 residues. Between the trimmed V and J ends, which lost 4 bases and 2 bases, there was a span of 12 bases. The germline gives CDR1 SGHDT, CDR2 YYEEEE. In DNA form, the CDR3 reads TGTGCCAGCAGCCAGACTGGTATGCAAGAGACCCAGTACTTC. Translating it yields CASSQTGMQETQYF.

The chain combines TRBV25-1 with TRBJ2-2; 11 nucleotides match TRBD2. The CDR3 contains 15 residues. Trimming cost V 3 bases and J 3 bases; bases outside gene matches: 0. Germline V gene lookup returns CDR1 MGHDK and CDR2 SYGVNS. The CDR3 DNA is TGTGCCAGCAGTGATAGCGGGAGGGACACCGGGGAGCTGTTTTTT. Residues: CASSDSGRDTGELFF.

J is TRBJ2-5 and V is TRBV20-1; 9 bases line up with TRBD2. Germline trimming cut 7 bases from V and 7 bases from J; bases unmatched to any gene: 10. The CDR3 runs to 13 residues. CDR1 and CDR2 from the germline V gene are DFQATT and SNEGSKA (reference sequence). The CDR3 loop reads CSVPKAGGGTQYF. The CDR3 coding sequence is TGCAGTGTCCCAAAAGCGGGGGGTGGGACCCAGTACTTC.